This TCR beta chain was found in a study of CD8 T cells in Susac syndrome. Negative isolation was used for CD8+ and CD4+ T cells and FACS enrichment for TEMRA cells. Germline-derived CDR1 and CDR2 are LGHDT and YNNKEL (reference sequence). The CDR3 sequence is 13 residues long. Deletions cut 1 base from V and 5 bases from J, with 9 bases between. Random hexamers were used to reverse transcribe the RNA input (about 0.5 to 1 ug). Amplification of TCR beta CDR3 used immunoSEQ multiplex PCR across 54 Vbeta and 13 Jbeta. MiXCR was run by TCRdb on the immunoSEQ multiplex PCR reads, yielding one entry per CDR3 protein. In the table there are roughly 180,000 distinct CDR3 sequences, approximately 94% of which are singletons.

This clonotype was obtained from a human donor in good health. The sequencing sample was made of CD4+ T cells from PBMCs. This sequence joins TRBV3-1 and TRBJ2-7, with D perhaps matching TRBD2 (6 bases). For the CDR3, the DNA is TGTGCCAGCAGCCAAGGACTAGTCAACGAGCAGTACTTC. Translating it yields CASSQGLVNEQYF.